This TCR delta chain was captured by sequencing in a study of γδ T cells in repeated Plasmodium falciparum infection (dated by TCRdb to the early 2020s). In terms of the full investigation: Malian children exposed to intense seasonal malaria transmission were enrolled in the natural-infection arm and compared with Australian children matched for age and gender. Five malaria-naive U.S. adults underwent four controlled human malaria infections by bites from P. falciparum NF54-infected Anopheles stephensi mosquitoes over around 590 days. Controlled-infection subjects were sampled at baseline, immediately before selected infections, and 21 days after each infection. Malian gammadelta TCR repertoires were analysed cross-sectionally during no-transmission periods and were analysed longitudinally across acute febrile malaria episodes. In the study, the shaping of the human gammadelta T cell repertoire by repeated Plasmodium falciparum infection was examined using natural infection in Mali and controlled human malaria infection. The research as a whole found: Waves of new clonotype selection in Vdelta2-negative, largely Vdelta1+, gammadelta TCR repertoires appeared to be driven by repeated controlled infections. The controlled-infection cohort was small, limiting analysis of inter-individual variability in gammadelta T cell responses. Generalizability was limited because the Malian cohort was drawn from a small rural village of predominantly one ethnic group. Vdelta2-negative gammadelta TCR repertoires from Malian children appeared more clonally expanded, less diverse and less shared than those of Australian children. Across time and infection, the Vgamma9/Vdelta2+ TCR repertoires showed a highly stable polyclonal makeup, with many TCRgamma sequences overlapping between individuals.

The method was multiplex PCR. The instrument was an Illumina MiSeq. Every sorted gammadelta T cell sample had both its TCR gamma (TRG) and TCR delta (TRD) chains sequenced. In the original analysis: The repertoire analyses drew on clonotype tree plots, the accumulated frequency of the top 20 clonotypes, and diversity index (DI) and D75 metrics. Clones were re-identified by TCRdb from the public reads with CATT, and rows with the same DNA were merged. For this entry, the V and J calls and clone size follow TCRdb and not the study's own pipeline. Here the sample has approximately 93,000 delta-chain clones; over 0.9% occur a single time. Approximately 10% of the sample rests with the top ten. Vgamma9/Vdelta2+ and Vdelta2-negative gammadelta T cell populations were flow-sorted from peripheral blood mononuclear cells for bulk TCR repertoire analysis. This clone was counted ten times or more. Its antigen remains undetermined. The protein TCRdb gives is from a much larger clone and does not agree with this DNA's translation at residue 10, likely a read error; the protein shown here comes from the DNA.

The CDR3 measures 21 amino acids from cysteine to phenylalanine. Only the CDR3 DNA stays, 63 bases, in frame from base 1. A distance of 30 bases separates the germline ends of V and J, which lose 0 bases and 2 bases respectively. CDR1 GEAIGNYY and CDR2 EKD were looked up in the germline V gene. Sequenced sample: gamma-delta T cells from blood. This clonotype originated in a pool of human donors (malaria-infected and uninfected, not separated). The chain is encoded by TRDV2 joined to TRDJ1, and perhaps TRDD3 as D gene, on 6 matching bases. The CDR3 loop reads CACDTVTLWEIRETQTDKLIF. The nucleotide sequence is TGTGCCTGTGACACCGTAACCCTCTGGGAGATACGCGAAACCCAGACCGATAAACTCATCTTT.